This paragraph reports one TCR beta chain. The target antigen is unknown. PCR primers comprised 60 Vbeta and 13 Jbeta primers. The method was immunoSEQ multiplex PCR; TCRdb's version includes in-frame clones alone and lacks a portion of them. Of about 140,000 clones detected, 80% appear once; the ten largest clones hold approximately 2.1%. The entry originates in a study of cytomegalovirus exposure and HLA in healthy donors. Study findings and constraints: Analyzed later, association rates of TCRs varied across HLA loci, with DRB1 most and HLA-C fewest.

The CDR3 runs to 16 residues. V was clipped by 3 bases and J by 4 bases, with 17 bases between them. The germline V gene encodes CDR1 SGHDN and CDR2 FVKESK. The sample taken for sequencing was PBMCs. This sequence was found in a man aged 25-40 years in good health and CMV-seronegative. The rearrangement joins TRBV14 to TRBJ2-3; D call uncertain. CDR3 region: CASSQSLGVGSDTQYF. CDR3 DNA: TGTGCCAGCAGCCAGTCACTGGGCGTGGGTTCAGATACGCAGTATTTT.